This TCR beta chain was identified during a study of T cell clones after liver transplantation. Background on the study: Immunosuppression withdrawal was tried within 2 years after liver transplantation in this trial. Three of the eight recipients were HCV-positive; the rest had non-autoimmune, non-viral transplant indications. Graft-donor-reactive sequences were compared with third-party-reactive TCRbeta sequences from pre-transplant mixed lymphocyte reactions. Without induction therapy, subjects received standard immunosuppression until 12-24 months post-transplant.

Germline assignment: CDR1 MGHRA and CDR2 YSYEKL. The CDR3 spans 14 residues. The ends were cut back, 2 bases at V and 0 bases at J, with 7 bases in the middle. The table came from immunoSEQ multiplex PCR; TCRdb's copy has only in-frame clones and leaves some out. The table includes 45,000 to 60,000 clones, approximately 88% detected once. The source material was CD4+ T cells from blood, sampled before liver transplant. The gene calls are TRBV4-1 and TRBJ1-2; D not certain. The sequence derives from a human donor who received a liver transplant. CDR3 bases: TGCGCCAGCAGCCAACCCCTATCTAACTATGGCTACACCTTC. Protein: CASSQPLSNYGYTF.